A selection of T cell receptor beta chains follows, all from one sample in a study of blood T cell repertoires in COVID-19. Sequenced by immunoSEQ multiplex PCR; TCRdb stores in-frame clones only, minus some. The profile covers 80,000 or so clones, with roughly 80% appearing a single time and about 10% taken by the ten largest. The material sequenced was peripheral blood. The receptors stem from a human donor in a cohort sampled during active COVID-19. The CDR3 runs from the conserved cysteine through the conserved F or W. D genes are given only for firm matches. Rows may omit the clone size; those that give it use once, few, many or a size class.

V gene	J gene	clone size	D gene	CDR3 protein	CDR3 DNA
TRBV9	TRBJ1-2	.	.	CASSVDRQPLRGGYTF	TGTGCCAGCAGCGTAGATAGACAGCCTCTCCGCGGTGGCTACACCTTC
TRBV24-1	TRBJ2-2	few	TRBD1	CSRDRGLDDTGELFF	TGTAGCCGGGACAGGGGCCTCGACGACACCGGGGAGCTGTTTTTT
TRBV2	TRBJ1-2	.	TRBD1	CASSESDRPNYGYTF	TGTGCCAGCAGTGAATCGGACAGGCCTAACTATGGCTACACCTTC
TRBV28	TRBJ2-7	.	.	CASSPVVGYEQYF	TGTGCCAGCAGTCCCGTGGTCGGGTACGAGCAGTACTTC
TRBV6-5	TRBJ1-2	.	TRBD1	CASRDRGLIGYGYTF	TGTGCCAGCCGGGACAGGGGGCTTATCGGCTATGGCTACACCTTC
TRBV5-5	TRBJ1-6	.	.	CASSWTGTNNSPLHF	TGTGCCAGCAGCTGGACCGGGACTAATAATTCACCCCTCCACTTT
TRBV6-6	TRBJ1-1	.	.	CASSYSGGAEAFF	TGTGCCAGCAGTTACTCAGGGGGGGCTGAAGCTTTCTTT
TRBV29-1	TRBJ2-7	few	.	CSVGGYPTYEQYF	TGCAGCGTTGGGGGCTACCCAACCTACGAGCAGTACTTC
TRBV6-5	TRBJ1-6	.	TRBD1	CASTGTGTNSPLHF	TGTGCCAGCACAGGGACAGGGACTAATTCACCCCTCCACTTT
TRBV4-3	TRBJ2-3	.	TRBD2	CASSPGVWAGGLQSTDTQYF	TGCGCCAGCAGCCCCGGAGTGTGGGCGGGGGGACTCCAAAGCACAGATACGCAGTATTTT
TRBV6-6	TRBJ2-6	.	.	CASSEAGANVLTF	TGTGCCAGCAGTGAGGCCGGGGCCAACGTCCTGACTTTC
TRBV27	TRBJ2-5	few	TRBD2	CASSFVGGLKTQYF	TGTGCCAGCAGTTTCGTGGGGGGGTTAAAGACCCAGTACTTC
TRBV5-1	TRBJ1-2	.	.	CASSFLGPADGYTF	TGCGCCAGCAGCTTTCTGGGGCCAGCTGATGGCTACACCTTC
TRBV6-6	TRBJ2-7	.	TRBD2	CASTGTSGGYEQYF	TGTGCCAGCACCGGGACTAGCGGGGGCTACGAGCAGTACTTC
TRBV5-4	TRBJ1-5	.	.	CASSSGGVGQPQHF	TGTGCCAGCAGCTCCGGGGGAGTCGGTCAGCCCCAGCATTTT
TRBV27	TRBJ2-1	.	.	CASGRGGPYNEQFF	TGTGCCAGCGGGAGGGGGGGCCCCTACAATGAGCAGTTCTTC
TRBV11-1	TRBJ2-7	.	.	CASSRRLSAYEQYF	TGTGCCAGCAGCCGCAGACTCTCGGCCTACGAGCAGTACTTC
TRBV2	TRBJ1-1	.	.	CASSATAFLNTEAFF	TGTGCCAGCAGTGCGACTGCTTTCCTGAACACTGAAGCTTTCTTT
TRBV10-3	TRBJ2-5	.	TRBD1	CATTRDRGETQYF	TGTGCCACCACCCGGGACAGGGGAGAGACCCAGTACTTC
TRBV5-1	TRBJ2-7	.	.	CASSSDRILGEQYF	TGCGCCAGCAGCTCCGACAGGATCCTCGGGGAGCAGTACTTC
TRBV4-1	TRBJ2-7	.	TRBD1	CASSQMGQDDYEQYF	TGCGCCAGCAGCCAGATGGGACAGGACGACTACGAGCAGTACTTC
TRBV7-2	TRBJ1-2	.	.	CASSPDPGTFYGYTF	TGTGCCAGCAGTCCCGATCCCGGGACATTTTATGGCTACACCTTC
TRBV12-5	TRBJ2-5	few	.	CASGLGQAEGETQYF	TGTGCTAGTGGTTTGGGACAGGCCGAAGGGGAGACCCAGTACTTC
TRBV2	TRBJ2-7	.	TRBD1	CASSVDRVRGEQYF	TGTGCCAGCAGTGTAGACAGGGTTCGTGGCGAGCAGTACTTC
TRBV5-1	TRBJ2-7	.	TRBD2	CASSPGTSGGAPEQYF	TGCGCCAGCAGCCCTGGGACTAGCGGGGGGGCCCCCGAGCAGTACTTC
TRBV14	TRBJ1-2	.	.	CASSRQRQNYGYTF	TGTGCCAGCAGCCGACAAAGACAGAACTATGGCTACACCTTC
TRBV10-3	TRBJ1-2	.	.	CAISAGTTNYGYTF	TGTGCCATCAGCGCCGGGACTACTAACTATGGCTACACCTTC
TRBV7-3	TRBJ1-6	.	TRBD1	CASSLGQGYNSPLHF	TGTGCCAGCAGTCTAGGACAGGGCTATAATTCACCCCTCCACTTT
TRBV7-9	TRBJ2-5	.	.	CASNEAPRETQYF	TGTGCCAGCAACGAGGCTCCAAGGGAGACCCAGTACTTC
TRBV6-6	TRBJ1-1	.	.	CASSPTTVVTEAFF	TGTGCCAGCAGTCCCACCACGGTGGTCACTGAAGCTTTCTTT
TRBV2	TRBJ2-1	.	TRBD1	CASRRTDGTGVYNEQFF	TGTGCCAGCAGGCGAACTGACGGGACAGGGGTCTACAATGAGCAGTTCTTC
TRBV3-1/TRBV3-2	TRBJ2-3	.	.	CASSRPLGGGSDTQYF	TGTGCCAGCAGCCGGCCCCTGGGCGGGGGCAGTGATACGCAGTATTTT
TRBV19	TRBJ1-6	.	.	CASSTDRFYNSPLHF	TGTGCCAGTAGTACCGACAGGTTCTATAATTCACCCCTCCACTTT
TRBV9	TRBJ2-7	.	TRBD2	CASSGSGGAREQYF	TGTGCCAGCAGCGGTAGCGGGGGGGCACGCGAGCAGTACTTC
TRBV7-2	TRBJ1-5	.	.	CASSLVGGGAQPQHF	TGTGCCAGCAGCTTAGTGGGGGGAGGGGCTCAGCCCCAGCATTTT
TRBV6-5	TRBJ2-7	.	TRBD1	CASRKGTGSSYEQYF	TGTGCCAGCAGGAAAGGGACAGGCAGCTCCTACGAGCAGTACTTC
TRBV5-4	TRBJ1-2	.	TRBD1	CASSQKQGRLDGYTF	TGTGCCAGCAGCCAAAAACAGGGGAGGTTGGATGGCTACACCTTC
TRBV7-6	TRBJ2-5	.	TRBD2	CASSLLAGGLYQETQYF	TGTGCCAGCAGCTTGCTAGCGGGGGGACTGTACCAAGAGACCCAGTACTTC
TRBV27	TRBJ2-7	.	TRBD1	CASSFGRGPGLTYEQYF	TGTGCCAGCAGTTTCGGCAGGGGGCCAGGCCTAACCTACGAGCAGTACTTC
TRBV29-1	TRBJ1-2	.	.	CSVGSQNGYTF	TGCAGCGTGGGGAGCCAAAATGGCTACACCTTC
TRBV2	TRBJ1-1	.	.	CASSLQLNTEAFF	TGTGCCAGCAGTTTACAATTGAACACTGAAGCTTTCTTT
TRBV18	TRBJ2-7	.	TRBD1	CASSPNPATGQGDEQYF	TGTGCCAGCTCACCAAACCCCGCTACGGGACAGGGGGACGAGCAGTACTTC
TRBV24-1	TRBJ2-6	.	.	CATSDLEGARGGRANVLTF	TGTGCCACCAGTGATTTGGAGGGGGCTCGGGGAGGTAGGGCCAACGTCCTGACTTTC
TRBV30	TRBJ2-7	once	.	CAWSETGASYEQYF	TGTGCCTGGAGTGAGACAGGCGCTTCCTACGAGCAGTACTTC
TRBV5-1	TRBJ1-6	.	.	CASSRGQLSSYNSPLHF	TGCGCCAGCAGCCGCGGACAGTTGAGCTCCTATAATTCACCCCTCCACTTT
TRBV19	TRBJ1-1	few	.	CASGGQSWTEAFF	TGTGCCAGCGGAGGTCAATCGTGGACTGAAGCTTTCTTT
TRBV5-1	TRBJ1-2	once	.	CASSFGFGEASSSYGYTF	TGCGCCAGCAGCTTCGGGTTTGGCGAGGCGTCCTCAAGCTATGGCTACACCTTC
TRBV7-2	TRBJ1-6	.	.	CASSQQSVGASPLHF	TGTGCCAGCAGCCAGCAATCTGTGGGGGCTTCACCCCTCCACTTT
TRBV27	TRBJ2-7	.	.	CASSLTRTIGEQYF	TGTGCCAGCAGTTTAACCCGGACAATAGGCGAGCAGTACTTC
TRBV3-1/TRBV3-2	TRBJ1-2	.	.	CASSQGASVGGYTF	TGTGCCAGCAGCCAAGGGGCGTCTGTGGGCGGCTACACCTTC
TRBV30	TRBJ1-3	once	TRBD1	CAWSSNWDRAGNTIYF	TGTGCCTGGAGTTCCAATTGGGACAGGGCTGGAAACACCATATATTTT
TRBV10-2	TRBJ1-2	.	TRBD1	CASSGGQDSNYGYTF	TGCGCCAGCAGTGGGGGACAGGACAGTAACTATGGCTACACCTTC
TRBV6-1	TRBJ2-7	.	.	CASSEAVPYEQYF	TGTGCCAGCAGTGAGGCGGTTCCCTACGAGCAGTACTTC
TRBV5-1	TRBJ1-1	.	TRBD1	CASSETGGMNTEAFF	TGCGCCAGCAGCGAGACAGGGGGGATGAACACTGAAGCTTTCTTT
TRBV18	TRBJ1-2	.	.	CASSPSGNNYGYTF	TGTGCCAGCTCCCCCTCAGGGAATAACTATGGCTACACCTTC
TRBV6-2/TRBV6-3	TRBJ2-3	.	.	CASSFRDSTDTQYF	TGTGCCAGCAGTTTCAGGGATAGCACAGATACGCAGTATTTT
TRBV19	TRBJ2-3	.	.	CASSISLGTDTQYF	TGTGCCAGTAGTATAAGCCTAGGCACAGATACGCAGTATTTT